Listed here are 30 T cell receptor beta chains from one sample, sequenced in a study of blood T cell repertoires in COVID-19. Sequenced by immunoSEQ multiplex PCR; TCRdb stores in-frame clones only, minus some. There are under 200,000 clones in the sample; approximately 81% occur only once, and roughly 5% lies in the top ten. Sample: PBMCs or T cells enriched from blood (not recorded which). The receptors here all came from a woman in her forties with acute COVID-19.

Notes on this clone: With a far larger clone one base away, a read error is the likely cause. This CDR3 is also generated by other DNA sequences in the sample. V is TRBV12-5 and J is TRBJ1-2, with D possibly TRBD1 on 5 matching bases. The CDR3 extends over 14 amino acids. Per germline, CDR1 LGHNT and CDR2 FRNRAP. This CDR3 reads CARGLPAGGDGYTF. The CDR3 DNA sequence: TGTGCTAGGGGTTTGCCTGCGGGGGGGGACGGCTACACCTTC.

The chain recombines TRBV7-9 with TRBJ2-7; no definite D call. Germline loops: CDR1 SEHNR, CDR2 FQNEAQ (reference sequence). V lost 4 bases, J lost 1 base, and 8 bases lay in between. This CDR3 region has 13 residues. CDR3: CASSSSLSYEQYF. CDR3 bases: TGTGCCAGCAGCTCTTCCTTGTCCTACGAGCAGTACTTC.

J is TRBJ1-1 and V is TRBV27, with a weak D call TRBD1 (5 bases). This CDR3 region has 16 residues. V gave up 2 bases and J gave up 4 bases, with 17 bases separating them. Per the germline V gene, CDR1 is MNHEY and CDR2 is SMNVEV (reference sequence). DNA for the CDR3: TGTGCCAGCAGTTTAAGGGCTGGAGGGGTTGGCACTGAAGCTTTCTTT. Its translation is CASSLRAGGVGTEAFF.

This chain uses TRBV7-9 with TRBJ2-1, with TRBD2 as a possible D gene (6 bases). With 5 bases removed from V and 4 bases from J, the gap between germline ends came to 15 bases. The CDR3 is made up of 15 amino acids. Germline loops: CDR1 SEHNR, CDR2 FQNEAQ (reference sequence). CDR3 protein: CASSGSAAGYNEQFF. As DNA, the CDR3 is TGTGCCAGCAGCGGAAGCGCCGCGGGATACAATGAGCAGTTCTTC.

The rearrangement links TRBV19 to TRBJ2-3; 12 bases are a match to TRBD2. Germline assignment: CDR1 LNHDA and CDR2 SQIVND (reference sequence). The CDR3 loop spans 14 amino acids. CDR3 residues: CATKLAGGRDTQYF. The CDR3 DNA follows: TGTGCTACTAAGCTAGCGGGAGGGAGAGATACGCAGTATTTT.

This clone showed up just a few times. The rearrangement uses TRBV28 and TRBJ1-5, with a weak D call TRBD1 (6 bases). The CDR3 is 15 residues long. CDR1 and CDR2 from the germline V gene are MDHEN and SYDVKM. Trimming removed 5 bases at V and 2 bases at J, with 13 bases between. This CDR3 reads CASSKRQVGNQPQHF. The CDR3 DNA is TGTGCCAGCAGTAAGCGACAGGTGGGCAATCAGCCCCAGCATTTT.

This clone was seen ten or more times. The chain carries TRBV23-1 and TRBJ1-5; D remains ambiguous. TRBV23-1 is an ORF, and what it does is uncertain. V was cut by 7 bases and J by 2 bases, with 21 bases left in between. The CDR3 consists of 17 residues. CDR3 protein: CASTNSFCRPGNQPQHF. CDR3 nucleotide sequence: TGCGCCAGCACGAACAGCTTTTGCCGACCTGGCAATCAGCCCCAGCATTTT.

J is TRBJ2-7 and V is TRBV29-1, with D perhaps TRBD1 (6 bases). Germline V gives CDR1 SQVTM, CDR2 ANQGSEA. V was cut by 3 bases and J by 6 bases, with 15 bases left in between. The CDR3 has 13 residues. For the CDR3, the DNA is TGCAGCGTTGATGAGACAGGTAGTGGCGAGCAGTACTTC. It encodes CSVDETGSGEQYF.

The V and J genes are TRBV5-4 and TRBJ1-2; a possible D gene is TRBD1 (5 bases). The V gene's germline CDR1 is SGHNT and CDR2 YYREEE (reference sequence). The CDR3 is made up of 13 amino acids. The V gene lost 0 bases and the J gene lost 7 bases, with 10 bases spanning the gap. Here the CDR3 DNA reads TGTGCCAGCAGCTTGGACAGGATCCGTGGCTACACCTTC. Translating gives CASSLDRIRGYTF.

The chain couples TRBV3-1 (or the pseudogene TRBV3-2) to TRBJ2-1, with D perhaps matching TRBD2 (8 bases). Germline lookup yields CDR1 LGHDT and CDR2 YNNKEL (reference sequence). This CDR3 is 14 amino acids long. Trimming pared 4 bases from V and 10 bases from J, leaving 17 bases between. The DNA of the CDR3 is TGTGCCAGCAGCCTCGGGAGGGGGCAACACGAGCAGTTCTTC. It is translated as CASSLGRGQHEQFF.

The J gene is TRBJ2-2, the V gene TRBV19; TRBD1 is a possible D gene (5 bases). Germline V gene data show CDR1 as LNHDA and CDR2 as SQIVND (reference sequence). V shed 6 bases and J shed 4 bases, with 15 bases lying between them. The CDR3 runs to 15 residues. The CDR3 sequence: CASRIGRVPTGELFF. The CDR3 DNA follows: TGTGCCAGTAGAATCGGCAGGGTACCCACCGGGGAGCTGTTTTTT.

The chain's CDR3 is CAWSSGEGGNQPQHF. Written as DNA, the CDR3 is TGTGCCTGGAGTTCAGGGGAAGGGGGCAATCAGCCCCAGCATTTT. This chain links TRBV30 with TRBJ1-5, with D tentatively TRBD1 (6 bases). CDR1 and CDR2 from the germline V gene are GTSNPN and SVGIG (reference sequence). Trimming stripped 2 bases from V and 2 bases from J, with 13 bases between. The CDR3 is made up of 15 amino acids.

The chain combines TRBV6-5 with TRBJ1-4; the D gene is possibly TRBD1 (6 bases). In germline, CDR1 is MNHEY, CDR2 SVGAGI. The CDR3 runs to 14 residues. Trimming took off 8 bases at V and 7 bases at J, with 17 bases between the two ends. The CDR3 is CASSWGQGSEKLFF. The DNA for the CDR3 is TGTGCCAGCTCTTGGGGGCAAGGGAGTGAAAAACTGTTTTTT.

The V call is TRBV6-2 or TRBV6-3, the J call TRBJ2-2; 7 bases fit TRBD1. After removal of 2 bases from V and 2 bases from J, the junction contained 2 bases not matched to a gene. The germline gives CDR1 MNHEY, CDR2 SVGEGT. This CDR3 contains 15 residues. The CDR3 reads CASSYGTANTGELFF. The CDR3 nucleotides read TGTGCCAGCAGTTACGGGACAGCTAACACCGGGGAGCTGTTTTTT.

The chain combines TRBV19 with TRBJ1-2; unclear D gene. The germline V gene encodes CDR1 LNHDA and CDR2 SQIVND (reference sequence). The CDR3 runs 16 residues. The germline V and J ends were trimmed by 5 bases and 4 bases, with 20 bases remaining between them. The CDR3 loop reads CASSAGSTRIVYGYTF. The CDR3 nucleotides are TGTGCCAGTAGTGCGGGGAGCACCAGGATAGTCTATGGCTACACCTTC.

The chain is built from TRBV18 and TRBJ2-1; 7 bases are shared with TRBD2. Germline V gene lookup returns CDR1 KGHSH and CDR2 LQKENI. Germline trimming cut 6 bases from V and 5 bases from J; bases unmatched to any gene: 7. The CDR3 consists of 14 residues. The DNA of the CDR3 is TGTGCCAGCTCCCCTAGCGGACGAAACAATGAGCAGTTCTTC. Translating gives CASSPSGRNNEQFF.

The chain links TRBV15 to TRBJ2-1; D is perhaps TRBD2 (5 bases). The V gene's germline CDR1 is LNHNV and CDR2 YYDKDF (reference sequence). This CDR3 comprises 13 residues. The V end was cut by 3 bases, the J end by 10 bases, with 13 bases between. Written as DNA, the CDR3 is TGTGCCACCAGCAGGGACCAGACGGGAGAGCAGTTCTTC. It yields the protein CATSRDQTGEQFF.

This sequence joins TRBV27 and TRBJ2-5, with 11 bases fitting TRBD1. This CDR3 has 15 residues. The V gene end was trimmed by 5 bases and the J gene end by 5 bases; junction bases not matched to a gene: 7. Germline V gene sequence: CDR1 MNHEY, CDR2 SMNVEV (reference sequence). Here the CDR3 reads CASSTGTGGVETQYF. For the CDR3, the DNA is TGTGCCAGCAGTACCGGGACAGGGGGTGTGGAGACCCAGTACTTC.

The rearrangement links TRBV7-2 to TRBJ2-3, with 7 bases fitting TRBD2. Germline CDR1 reads SGHTA; CDR2 reads FQGNSA. V lost 2 bases, J lost 2 bases, and 10 bases stayed unmatched. The CDR3 spans 17 residues. DNA for the CDR3: TGTGCCAGCAGCTTATTTATTAGCGGGTCCCCCACAGATACGCAGTATTTT. This gives the protein CASSLFISGSPTDTQYF.

This clone has a single count. The chain employs TRBV4-1 and TRBJ1-1, with D unresolved. The CDR3 spans 15 residues. The V end was cut by 1 base, the J end by 7 bases, with 16 bases between. Germline CDR1 MGHRA, CDR2 YSYEKL. The DNA of the CDR3 is TGCGCCAGCAGCCAAGTTCGAGGTTTCCGGGGTGAAGCTTTCTTT. The encoded protein is CASSQVRGFRGEAFF.

The sample holds a few counts of this clone. The chain uses TRBV5-5 and TRBJ1-1; 8 bases match TRBD1. The length of the CDR3 is 13 residues. Germline V CDR1 and CDR2: SGHKS, YYEKEE (reference sequence). The junction had 3 bases not matched to a gene; V was cut back by 4 bases and J by 4 bases. The CDR3 DNA is TGTGCCAGCAGCCCTGACAGGGGCACTGAAGCTTTCTTT. It codes for CASSPDRGTEAFF.

This clone was seen just once. This chain uses TRBV9 with TRBJ1-3, with a weak D call TRBD1 (6 bases). The CDR3 spans 18 residues. Germline V gene lookup returns CDR1 SGDLS and CDR2 YYNGEE. The germline V and J ends were trimmed by 2 bases and 1 base, with 19 bases remaining between them. The CDR3, as DNA: TGTGCCAGCAGCGTCCGGGCCGGGGGGGCTGGATCTGGAAACACCATATATTTT. Protein: CASSVRAGGAGSGNTIYF.

The chain carries TRBV21-1 and TRBJ1-2; the D call TRBD1 from the table was never checked on the DNA. TRBV21-1 is a listed pseudogene. The CDR3 consists of 11 residues. The CDR3 DNA is TGTGCCAGAGGACAGGGGGCCGGCTACACCTTC. This codes for CARGQGAGYTF.

The chain is built from TRBV5-4 and TRBJ1-3, with D maybe TRBD1 (5 bases). Germline V CDR1 and CDR2: SGHNT, YYREEE (reference sequence). The CDR3 is 15 residues long. V was trimmed by 2 bases and J by 0 bases, leaving 9 bases between them. The CDR3 protein is CASSFGGSSGNTIYF. Written as DNA, the CDR3 is TGTGCCAGCAGCTTCGGGGGGAGCTCTGGAAACACCATATATTTT. Based on the CDR3 plus reference TRBV5-4 and TRBJ1-3, the full variable domain is ETGVTQSPTHLIKTRGQQVTLRCSSQSGHNTVSWYQQALGQGPQFIFQYYREEENGRGNFPPRFSGLQFPNYSSELNVNALELDDSALYLCASSFGGSSGNTIYFGEGSWLTVV.

The V and J genes are TRBV3-1 (or the pseudogene TRBV3-2) and TRBJ2-3; D not certain. This CDR3 has 16 residues. Trimming pared 0 bases from V and 0 bases from J, leaving 10 bases between. CDR1 and CDR2 from the germline V gene are LGHDT and YNNKEL (reference sequence). The CDR3 coding sequence is TGTGCCAGCAGCCAAGAAGAAAGCGTGAGCACAGATACGCAGTATTTT. As protein: CASSQEESVSTDTQYF.

The chain joins TRBV6-5 to TRBJ2-3; the match to TRBD1 covers 9 bases. After removal of 8 bases from V and 7 bases from J, the junction contained 10 bases not matched to a gene. CDR3 size: 14 residues. CDR1 and CDR2 (germline): MNHEY, SVGAGI. The CDR3 region has the DNA TGTGCCAGCGGGAAGGGACAGGGAAAGAATACGCAGTATTTT. Protein sequence: CASGKGQGKNTQYF.

This clone was recorded many times. The chain employs TRBV7-2 and TRBJ2-5; D possibly corresponds to TRBD1 (6 bases). This CDR3 has 15 amino acids. V lost 0 bases to trimming and J lost 1 base, with 9 bases between them. CDR1 and CDR2 from the germline V gene are SGHTA and FQGNSA. The CDR3 is CASSLAGHPQETQYF. CDR3 DNA: TGTGCCAGCAGCTTAGCGGGACATCCCCAAGAGACCCAGTACTTC.

This clone was seen a handful of times. The rearrangement joins TRBV7-9 to TRBJ1-1; D call uncertain. Germline CDR1 and CDR2: SEHNR and FQNEAQ (reference sequence). The CDR3 is made up of 13 amino acids. V gave up 6 bases and J gave up 5 bases, with 13 bases separating them. CDR3 nucleotide sequence: TGTGCCAGCAGTGTGAGGGAAGGGACTGAAGCTTTCTTT. Its protein is CASSVREGTEAFF.

The CDR3 spells CASSQTTTGGGNTIYF. CDR3 bases: TGTGCCAGCAGCCAGACTACAACAGGGGGTGGAAACACCATATATTTT. This chain links TRBV9 with TRBJ1-3, with 8 bases identical to TRBD1. The V segment lost 4 bases and the J segment 3 bases; nucleotides outside the gene matches: 9. Germline V gene sequence: CDR1 SGDLS, CDR2 YYNGEE. CDR3 size: 16 residues.

V gene TRBV14 combines with J gene TRBJ1-4, with a tentative D call TRBD1 (5 bases). CDR1 SGHDN and CDR2 FVKESK come from the germline V gene. The germline V and J ends were trimmed by 4 bases and 2 bases, with 17 bases remaining between them. This CDR3 contains 17 residues. The CDR3, as DNA: TGTGCCAGCAGCCCCCTGGGTAGGGGCGGTACTAATGAAAAACTGTTTTTT. Amino acids: CASSPLGRGGTNEKLFF.